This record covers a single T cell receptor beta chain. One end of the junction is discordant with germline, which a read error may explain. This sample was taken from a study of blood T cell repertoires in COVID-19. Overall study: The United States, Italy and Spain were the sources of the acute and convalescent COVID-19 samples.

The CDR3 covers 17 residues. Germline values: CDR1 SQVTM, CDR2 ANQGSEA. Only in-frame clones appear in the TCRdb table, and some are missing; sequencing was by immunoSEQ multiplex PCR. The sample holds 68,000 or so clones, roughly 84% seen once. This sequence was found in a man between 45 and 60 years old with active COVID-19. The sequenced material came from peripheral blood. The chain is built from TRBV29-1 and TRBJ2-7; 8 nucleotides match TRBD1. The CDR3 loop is CSVEGGQARLGSYEQYF. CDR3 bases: TGCAGCGTGGAAGGGGGACAGGCGCGTCTGGGCTCCTACGAGCAGTACTTC.